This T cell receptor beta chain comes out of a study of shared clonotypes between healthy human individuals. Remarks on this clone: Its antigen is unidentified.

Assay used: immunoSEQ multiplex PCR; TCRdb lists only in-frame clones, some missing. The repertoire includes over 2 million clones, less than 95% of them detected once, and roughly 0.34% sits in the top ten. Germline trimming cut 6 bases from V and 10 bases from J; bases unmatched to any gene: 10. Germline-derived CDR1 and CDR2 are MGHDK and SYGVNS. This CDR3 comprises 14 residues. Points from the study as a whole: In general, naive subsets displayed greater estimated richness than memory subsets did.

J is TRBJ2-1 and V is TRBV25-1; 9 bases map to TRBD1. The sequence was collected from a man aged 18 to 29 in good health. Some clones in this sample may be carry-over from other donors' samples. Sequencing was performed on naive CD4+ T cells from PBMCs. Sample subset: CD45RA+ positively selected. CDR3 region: CASREHLTGGEQFF. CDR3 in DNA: TGTGCCAGCAGAGAACACCTCACAGGGGGCGAGCAGTTCTTC.